The 26 T cell receptor beta chains listed next were all sequenced from one sample in a study of STAT5B mutations in CD4+ large granular lymphocyte leukemia. Assay: immunoSEQ multiplex PCR; the TCRdb copy retains only in-frame clones and omits some. The sample consists of around 20,000 clones, 82% of them appearing once. The specimen was CD4+ T cells from blood buffy coats. The receptors were gathered from a human donor in good health.

V and J are TRBV11-2 and TRBJ2-7, with D possibly matching TRBD2 (10 bases). Between the trimmed V and J ends, which lost 1 base and 7 bases, there was a span of 20 bases. This CDR3 comprises 16 residues. Looked up from germline, CDR1 is SGHAT and CDR2 is FQNNGV. CDR3 sequence (DNA): TGTGCCAGCAGCTTAGGACCGGGACAGGGACTAGCGGAGCAGTACTTC. Protein: CASSLGPGQGLAEQYF. The whole variable domain, remainder taken from reference TRBV11-2 and TRBJ2-7, is EAGVAQSPRYKIIEKRQSVAFWCNPISGHATLYWYQQILGQGPKLLIQFQNNGVVDDSQLPKDRFSAERLKGVDSTLKIQPAKLEDSAVYLCASSLGPGQGLAEQYFGPGTRLTVT.

This chain links TRBV7-2 with TRBJ2-1; 9 bases fit TRBD2. The CDR3 length is 13 residues. Germline V CDR1 and CDR2: SGHTA, FQGNSA. The junction had 3 bases not matched to a gene; V was cut back by 3 bases and J by 9 bases. CDR3 protein: CASSLGTSREQFF. The CDR3 DNA reads TGTGCCAGCAGCTTGGGGACTAGCCGTGAGCAGTTCTTC. Using reference TRBV7-2 and TRBJ2-1 for the parts outside the CDR3, the full variable domain is GAGVSQSPSNKVTEKGKDVELRCDPISGHTALYWYRQSLGQGLEFLIYFQGNSAPDKSGLPSDRFSAERTGGSVSTLTIQRTQQEDSAVYLCASSLGTSREQFFGPGTRLTVL.

The chain recombines TRBV7-9 with TRBJ2-5; 8 bases align to TRBD2. Germline V gene data show CDR1 as SEHNR and CDR2 as FQNEAQ (reference sequence). This CDR3 spans 16 amino acids. V was pared by 1 base and J by 7 bases, with 11 bases of the junction left unmatched. CDR3: CASSLERGSRPRTQYF. The CDR3 DNA follows: TGTGCCAGCAGCTTAGAGCGGGGGTCCCGCCCAAGGACCCAGTACTTC.

The CDR3 protein is CASSESGLGTIRSYNEQFF. The CDR3 DNA sequence: TGCGCCAGCAGTGAGTCCGGTCTAGGGACTATTCGGTCCTACAATGAGCAGTTCTTC. This chain links TRBV10-1 with TRBJ2-1; 7 positions match TRBD2. The V gene's germline CDR1 is WNHNN and CDR2 SYGVQD (reference sequence). V lost 0 bases to trimming and J lost 1 base; unmatched junction nucleotides: 12. This CDR3 has 19 residues.

V gene TRBV4-1 combines with J gene TRBJ2-2; D uncertain. This CDR3 has 15 residues. Trimming took 0 bases from V and 5 from J, leaving 10 bases between them. Germline lookup yields CDR1 MGHRA and CDR2 YSYEKL. The chain's CDR3 is CASSQENLRTGELFF. As DNA, the CDR3 is TGCGCCAGCAGCCAAGAGAACCTACGGACCGGGGAGCTGTTTTTT.

The chain has TRBV5-8 and TRBJ2-1, with D possibly called TRBD1 or TRBD2 (5 bases each). Germline V gene lookup returns CDR1 SGHTS and CDR2 YDEGEE. V lost 0 bases and J 9 bases, leaving 19 bases between the germline ends. CDR3 length: 16 residues. As DNA, the CDR3 is TGTGCCAGCAGCTTGGGGCAGGGCCGACTACTGGGTGAGCAGTTCTTC. Protein product: CASSLGQGRLLGEQFF. Using reference TRBV5-8 and TRBJ2-1 for the parts outside the CDR3, the full variable domain is EAGVTQSPTHLIKTRGQQATLRCSPISGHTSVYWYQQALGLGLQFLLWYDEGEERNRGNFPPRFSGRQFPNYSSELNVNALELEDSALYLCASSLGQGRLLGEQFFGPGTRLTVL.

The CDR3 is CASSDSGGEQFF. The CDR3 DNA is TGTGCCAGCAGTGACTCGGGGGGTGAGCAGTTCTTC. The chain couples TRBV6-4 to TRBJ2-1; a possible D gene is TRBD2 (6 bases). Trimming pared 0 bases from V and 9 bases from J, leaving 6 bases between. The CDR3 length is 12 residues. The germline V gene has CDR1 MRHNA and CDR2 SNTAGT.

The chain uses TRBV9 and TRBJ1-3, with D tentatively TRBD1 (5 bases). CDR1 and CDR2 (germline): SGDLS, YYNGEE. With 0 bases removed from V and 2 bases from J, the gap between germline ends came to 9 bases. The CDR3 totals 15 residues. CDR3 region: CASSVDSGPGNTIYF. For the CDR3, the DNA is TGTGCCAGCAGCGTAGACTCAGGGCCTGGAAACACCATATATTTT.

The chain joins TRBV7-9 to TRBJ1-1, with D perhaps matching TRBD1 (5 bases). The V gene's germline CDR1 is SEHNR and CDR2 FQNEAQ (reference sequence). V was clipped by 2 bases and J by 5 bases, with 15 bases between them. This CDR3 is 15 amino acids long. The CDR3 DNA follows: TGTGCCAGCAGCTTATATGGGACCCAGGGAACTGAAGCTTTCTTT. Its protein is CASSLYGTQGTEAFF.

V is TRBV7-2 and J is TRBJ1-2, with TRBD1 identical over 7 bases. From germline, CDR1 is SGHTA and CDR2 FQGNSA. The J segment lost 4 bases and the V segment lost 1 base, leaving 6 bases of the junction unmatched. The CDR3 length is 15 residues. In nucleotides, the CDR3 is TGTGCCAGCAGCTTAGAACAGGGGATGAGCTATGGCTACACCTTC. Translated: CASSLEQGMSYGYTF.

This clone was picked up one time. The chain couples TRBV15 to TRBJ2-2; D unclear. This CDR3 is 16 amino acids long. V lost 0 bases and J lost 0, with 8 bases in between. Germline CDR1 and CDR2: LNHNV and YYDKDF (reference sequence). The CDR3 here is CATSRELLTNTGELFF. CDR3 in DNA: TGTGCCACCAGCAGAGAACTCCTAACGAACACCGGGGAGCTGTTTTTT.

The chain links TRBV27 to TRBJ2-3; tentatively, D is TRBD2 (5 bases). Looked up from germline, CDR1 is MNHEY and CDR2 is SMNVEV (reference sequence). V lost 7 bases and J lost 1, with 12 bases in between. The CDR3 covers 14 residues. CDR3 region: CASKTHGGTDTQYF. The DNA for the CDR3 is TGTGCCAGCAAGACCCACGGGGGCACAGATACGCAGTATTTT.

The chain has TRBV18 and TRBJ1-1; D is unresolved. There are 14 residues in the CDR3. CDR1 and CDR2 (germline): KGHSH, LQKENI. V was shortened by 3 bases and J by 1 base, with 9 bases between the two germline ends. The DNA for the CDR3 is TGTGCCAGCTCACCCCAGGACCAGAACACTGAAGCTTTCTTT. Translating it yields CASSPQDQNTEAFF.

J is TRBJ1-5 and V is TRBV7-2, with unresolved D. Germline loops: CDR1 SGHTA, CDR2 FQGNSA. Trimming removed 5 bases from V and 5 bases from J, with 16 bases in between. The CDR3 sequence is 15 residues long. The CDR3 nucleotides are TGTGCCAGCAGCCTCGGGTTTTTTAACGATCAGCCCCAGCATTTT. Its translation: CASSLGFFNDQPQHF.

This chain uses TRBV7-9 with TRBJ2-7; D is perhaps TRBD2 (7 bases). CDR1 SEHNR and CDR2 FQNEAQ come from the germline V gene (reference sequence). The CDR3 has 15 amino acids. The V and J ends lost 3 bases and 2 bases respectively, with 14 bases between them. In DNA form, the CDR3 reads TGTGCCAGCAGCTTTTCTAGGGGGGGAACCTACGAGCAGTACTTC. Its translation: CASSFSRGGTYEQYF. Filled out from reference TRBV7-9 and TRBJ2-7, the complete variable domain reads DTGVSQNPRHKITKRGQNVTFRCDPISEHNRLYWYRQTLGQGPEFLTYFQNEAQLEKSRLLSDRFSAERPKGSFSTLEIQRTEQGDSAMYLCASSFSRGGTYEQYFGPGTRLTVT.

This clone came up a few times. The chain links TRBV7-2 to TRBJ2-7; 7 bases are shared with TRBD1. This CDR3 contains 16 residues. J lost 0 bases, V lost 4 bases, and 9 bases had no gene match. CDR1 and CDR2 (germline): SGHTA, FQGNSA. Here the CDR3 reads CASSYNRQGHSYEQYF. For the CDR3, the DNA is TGTGCCAGCAGCTATAACCGACAGGGCCACTCCTACGAGCAGTACTTC.

This CDR3 reads CASRFGPYSGTGELFF. CDR3 nucleotides: TGTGCCAGCAGATTCGGGCCTTATTCCGGGACCGGGGAGCTGTTTTTT. The genes are TRBV7-3 and TRBJ2-2; D is undetermined. V lost 6 bases and J lost 5, with 19 bases in between. In germline, CDR1 is SGHTA, CDR2 FQGTGA. The CDR3 extends over 16 amino acids.

The chain has TRBV18 and TRBJ2-7; 9 positions agree with TRBD1. V shed 1 base, J shed 3 bases, and the junction held 4 bases outside the gene matches. Germline V gene data show CDR1 as KGHSH and CDR2 as LQKENI. CDR3 size: 15 residues. The CDR3 nucleotides read TGTGCCAGCTCACCACTTTTGACAGGGGGCTACGAGCAGTACTTC. This translates into CASSPLLTGGYEQYF.

The chain couples TRBV28 to TRBJ1-5; tentatively, D is TRBD1 (5 bases). Per the germline V gene, CDR1 is MDHEN and CDR2 is SYDVKM. V lost 8 bases and J lost 1, with 9 bases in between. The CDR3 runs 13 residues. The CDR3: CASYRDSNQPQHF. The DNA for the CDR3 is TGTGCCAGCTACCGGGACAGCAATCAGCCCCAGCATTTT. Full variable domain (rest looked up from reference TRBV28 and TRBJ1-5): DVKVTQSSRYLVKRTGEKVFLECVQDMDHENMFWYRQDPGLGLRLIYFSYDVKMKEKGDIPEGYSVSREKKERFSLILESASTNQTSMYLCASYRDSNQPQHFGDGTRLSIL.

V usage is TRBV4-2 and J usage is TRBJ1-1; D is unresolved. CDR1 and CDR2 from the germline V gene are LGHNA and YNFKEQ. This CDR3 comprises 16 residues. V lost 0 bases and J lost 4, with 15 bases in between. CDR3 bases: TGTGCCAGCAGCCAAGATCTCGTTCGGAGATCCACTGAAGCTTTCTTT. Translated: CASSQDLVRRSTEAFF.

The V call is TRBV5-4, the J call TRBJ1-2; TRBD1 aligns across 7 bases. V dropped 1 base and J dropped 6; count of bases not matched to a gene: 3. Germline values: CDR1 SGHNT, CDR2 YYREEE (reference sequence). This CDR3 spans 13 amino acids. The CDR3 coding sequence is TGTGCCAGCAGCTTGACAGGGGCAAATGGCTACACCTTC. Amino acids: CASSLTGANGYTF.

The genes are TRBV18 and TRBJ2-1, with TRBD1 as a possible D gene (6 bases). The germline V gene has CDR1 KGHSH and CDR2 LQKENI. This CDR3 is built from 15 residues. Trimming removed 2 bases from V and 1 base from J, with 9 bases in between. The DNA for the CDR3 is TGTGCCAGCTCACCAGGGCAGGGGTCCTACAATGAGCAGTTCTTC. Its translation: CASSPGQGSYNEQFF.

The V call is TRBV7-9, the J call TRBJ1-6; 9 bases line up with TRBD1. Per the germline V gene, CDR1 is SEHNR and CDR2 is FQNEAQ (reference sequence). The CDR3 runs to 15 residues. J lost 9 bases, V lost 4 bases, and 7 bases had no gene match. The CDR3 here is CASSSDRGSISPLHF. DNA for the CDR3: TGTGCCAGCAGCTCCGACAGGGGGAGTATTTCACCCCTCCACTTT.

CDR3 nucleotides: TGTGCCAGCAGGAACTCCTACAATGAGCAGTTCTTC. Its protein product is CASRNSYNEQFF. This sequence joins TRBV19 and TRBJ2-1; D not certain. The CDR3 is 12 residues long. Germline V lookup: CDR1 LNHDA, CDR2 SQIVND (reference sequence). Trimming pared 9 bases from V and 0 bases from J, leaving 6 bases between.

The J gene is TRBJ1-4, the V gene TRBV7-9; D possibly corresponds to TRBD1 (6 bases). Germline assignment: CDR1 SEHNR and CDR2 FQNEAQ (reference sequence). V was shortened by 6 bases and J by 4 bases, with 12 bases between the two germline ends. The CDR3 length is 14 residues. Written as DNA, the CDR3 is TGTGCCAGCAGTCCCCGGGACATTAATGAAAAACTGTTTTTT. It codes for CASSPRDINEKLFF.

This rearrangement joins TRBV29-1 to TRBJ2-3; TRBD1 aligns across 7 bases. The CDR3 has 16 residues. Germline V gene data show CDR1 as SQVTM and CDR2 as ANQGSEA. J was trimmed by 6 bases and V by 2 bases; bases with no gene match: 14. In DNA form, the CDR3 reads TGCAGCGTTGAATTTAACAGGGGCCTTCGAGGGGATACGCAGTATTTT. Translated: CSVEFNRGLRGDTQYF.